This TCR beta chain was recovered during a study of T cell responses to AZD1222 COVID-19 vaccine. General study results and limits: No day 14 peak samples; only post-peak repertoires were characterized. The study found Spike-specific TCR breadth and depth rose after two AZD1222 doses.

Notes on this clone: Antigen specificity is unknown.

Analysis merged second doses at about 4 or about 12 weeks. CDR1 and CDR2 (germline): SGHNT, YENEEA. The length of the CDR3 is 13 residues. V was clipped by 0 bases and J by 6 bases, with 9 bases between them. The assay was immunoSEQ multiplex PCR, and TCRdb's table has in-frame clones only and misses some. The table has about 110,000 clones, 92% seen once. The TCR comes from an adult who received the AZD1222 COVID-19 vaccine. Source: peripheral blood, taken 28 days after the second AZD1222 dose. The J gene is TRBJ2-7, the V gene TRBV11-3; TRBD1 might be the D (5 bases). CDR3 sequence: CASSLDLRGEQYF. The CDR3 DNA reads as TGTGCCAGCAGCTTAGATCTTAGGGGCGAGCAGTACTTC.